These 32 T cell receptor beta chains originate from one sample sequenced in a study of CD4 T cells in relation to SARS-CoV-2 and coronaviruses (dated by TCRdb to about 2021). CD4+ T cells from unexposed donors were collected before the COVID-19 pandemic (2011-2018). The library was prepared using the immunoSEQ multiplex PCR assay. TCRdb provides this immuneACCESS table in a form limited to in-frame rearrangements. Some clones are lacking; in checked studies, under half of them reflect an unresolved V gene, and why the rest are absent is not known. The sample contains 68,000 or so clones, approximately 93% of them found a single time. Of the sample, 0.23% is held by the ten largest clones. The sample consisted of naive CD4+ T cells from PBMCs. Read against the paper, the sample's cell subset or site label means: naive CD4+ T cells isolated by negative enrichment. The receptors were sampled from a human donor in good health.

The V and J genes are TRBV20-1 and TRBJ2-1; 7 nucleotides agree with TRBD2. The CDR3 loop spans 11 amino acids. Germline lookup yields CDR1 DFQATT and CDR2 SNEGSKA (reference sequence). V lost 3 bases and J lost 15; bases outside the gene matches: 8. This CDR3 reads CSASSSGRRFF. CDR3 nucleotide sequence: TGCAGTGCTAGCTCTAGCGGTCGGCGGTTCTTC.

V usage is TRBV10-3 and J usage is TRBJ1-5, with D possibly being TRBD1 (5 bases). This CDR3 spans 14 amino acids. V was cut by 2 bases and J by 7 bases, with 12 bases left in between. Germline CDR1 ENHRY, CDR2 SYGVKD. As DNA, the CDR3 is TGTGCCATCAGTGAGGGGGGTTTAGGGCAGCCCCAGCATTTT. Translated, it gives CAISEGGLGQPQHF.

The chain is built from TRBV27 and TRBJ2-2, with D maybe TRBD2 (6 bases). The CDR3 runs 16 residues. The germline V gene encodes CDR1 MNHEY and CDR2 SMNVEV (reference sequence). The V end was cut by 3 bases, the J end by 1 base, with 12 bases between. The CDR3 region has the DNA TGTGCCAGCAGTTTTGGGGGGAGCCTGAACACCGGGGAGCTGTTTTTT. This translates into CASSFGGSLNTGELFF.

The table lists this clone with a few counts. The CDR3 here is CASSPPGWGGSPLHF. The CDR3 DNA reads TGTGCCAGTAGTCCGCCTGGTTGGGGGGGGTCACCCCTCCACTTT. V is TRBV19 and J is TRBJ1-6, with D possibly being TRBD1 (5 bases). Looked up from germline, CDR1 is LNHDA and CDR2 is SQIVND (reference sequence). This CDR3 is built from 15 residues. The V end lost 5 bases, the J end lost 10 bases, and 18 bases lay between the germline ends.

This chain uses TRBV29-1 with TRBJ2-7; D ambiguous. Germline V gene lookup returns CDR1 SQVTM and CDR2 ANQGSEA. Trimming stripped 5 bases from V and 3 bases from J, with 11 bases between. The CDR3 is 12 residues long. CDR3 sequence: CSVQGNIYEQYF. The CDR3 DNA reads TGCAGCGTTCAAGGGAACATCTACGAGCAGTACTTC.

The CDR3 spells CAISPGPLSTDTQYF. The DNA of the CDR3 is TGTGCCATCAGTCCGGGCCCTCTTAGCACAGATACGCAGTATTTT. The V gene is TRBV10-3, the J gene TRBJ2-3; no clear D. This CDR3 has 15 amino acids. V dropped 5 bases and J dropped 0 bases, with 12 bases sitting between them. The germline V gene has CDR1 ENHRY and CDR2 SYGVKD.

The genes are TRBV7-3 and TRBJ1-1; TRBD1 is a possible D gene (5 bases). CDR3 size: 13 residues. Looked up from germline, CDR1 is SGHTA and CDR2 is FQGTGA. V lost 5 bases and J lost 4, with 11 bases in between. The CDR3 loop is CASSPSGRTEAFF. Here the CDR3 DNA reads TGTGCCAGCAGCCCCTCGGGACGCACTGAAGCTTTCTTT.

The V gene is TRBV6-1, the J gene TRBJ2-3; D could derive from TRBD1 or TRBD2 (5 bases each). Germline V gives CDR1 MNHNS, CDR2 SASEGT. This CDR3 spans 13 amino acids. Trimming cost V 3 bases and J 7 bases, with 11 bases left between them. CDR3 in DNA: TGTGCCAGCAGTGATGGGGGTTGGAATACGCAGTATTTT. It yields the protein CASSDGGWNTQYF.

The gene calls are TRBV11-2 and TRBJ1-2; D remains unclear. Germline loops: CDR1 SGHAT, CDR2 FQNNGV. Trimming removed 0 bases at V and 7 bases at J, with 9 bases between. The CDR3 is made up of 13 amino acids. CDR3 region: CASSLDPRIGYTF. CDR3 in DNA: TGTGCCAGCAGCTTAGACCCGCGGATTGGCTACACCTTC.

The genes are TRBV18 and TRBJ1-1, with a possible D match to TRBD1 (5 bases). The V end lost 6 bases, the J end lost 1 base, and 9 bases lay between the germline ends. Germline V gene lookup returns CDR1 KGHSH and CDR2 LQKENI. This CDR3 spans 13 amino acids. The CDR3 coding sequence is TGTGCCAGCTCTATGGACAAGAACACTGAAGCTTTCTTT. This encodes CASSMDKNTEAFF.

V and J are TRBV5-1 and TRBJ1-6, with 7 nucleotides matching TRBD1. V lost 0 bases, J lost 1 base, and 4 bases stayed unmatched. The CDR3 sequence is 17 residues long. The germline CDR1 and CDR2 sequences are SGHRS and YFSETQ. As DNA, the CDR3 is TGCGCCAGCAGCTTGGGGCAGGGGGGGTCCTATAATTCACCCCTCCACTTT. Residues: CASSLGQGGSYNSPLHF.

The V call is TRBV19, the J call TRBJ2-3; D may be TRBD1 or TRBD2 (5 bases each). The CDR3 spans 14 residues. V shed 5 bases and J shed 0 bases, with 9 bases lying between them. Germline CDR1 reads LNHDA; CDR2 reads SQIVND (reference sequence). The CDR3 DNA sequence: TGTGCCAGTAGTCTACGGGACAGCACAGATACGCAGTATTTT. Translation gives CASSLRDSTDTQYF.

This rearrangement joins TRBV3-1 (or the pseudogene TRBV3-2) to TRBJ2-2; perhaps D is TRBD1 or TRBD2 (6 bases each). The CDR3 consists of 16 residues. V was shortened by 7 bases and J by 4 bases, with 19 bases between the two germline ends. Per the germline V gene, CDR1 is LGHDT and CDR2 is YNNKEL (reference sequence). CDR3 in DNA: TGTGCCAGCACCCGGGGGTCGGGGGCTGCCACCGGGGAGCTGTTTTTT. This encodes CASTRGSGAATGELFF.

The rearrangement uses TRBV19 and TRBJ2-1, with D possibly TRBD1 on 6 matching bases. Germline V lookup: CDR1 LNHDA, CDR2 SQIVND (reference sequence). V was shortened by 6 bases and J by 7 bases, with 25 bases between the two germline ends. CDR3 length: 17 amino acids. The chain's CDR3 is CASRGWGHSRPGNEQFF. DNA for the CDR3: TGTGCCAGTAGGGGATGGGGGCATTCTCGACCGGGGAATGAGCAGTTCTTC. The variable domain in full, with the rest retrieved from reference TRBV19 and TRBJ2-1, is DGGITQSPKYLFRKEGQNVTLSCEQNLNHDAMYWYRQDPGQGLRLIYYSQIVNDFQKGDIAEGYSVSREKKESFPLTVTSAQKNPTAFYLCASRGWGHSRPGNEQFFGPGTRLTVL.

The chain links TRBV30 to TRBJ2-5, with D possibly matching TRBD2 (5 bases). Germline V gives CDR1 GTSNPN, CDR2 SVGIG (reference sequence). The V end was cut by 0 bases, the J end by 5 bases, with 16 bases between. The CDR3 is 15 amino acids. CDR3 in DNA: TGTGCCTGGAGTGTAATCCGGGGTTTCCTGGAGACCCAGTACTTC. Protein sequence: CAWSVIRGFLETQYF.

The rearrangement joins TRBV5-1 to TRBJ2-3; D ambiguous. The CDR3 consists of 14 residues. With 3 bases removed from V and 1 base from J, the gap between germline ends came to 9 bases. Germline assignment: CDR1 SGHRS and CDR2 YFSETQ. The CDR3 here is CASSSRAGTDTQYF. The CDR3 DNA follows: TGCGCCAGCAGCTCCCGGGCTGGCACAGATACGCAGTATTTT.

The chain combines TRBV5-1 with TRBJ2-1, with D uncertain. The V end lost 8 bases, the J end lost 0 bases, and 24 bases lay between the germline ends. The germline gives CDR1 SGHRS, CDR2 YFSETQ. The length of the CDR3 is 18 residues. The CDR3 loop reads CARPGLGPATFSYNEQFF. The CDR3 bases are TGCGCCAGGCCCGGCCTCGGGCCGGCGACCTTCTCCTACAATGAGCAGTTCTTC.

This chain uses TRBV9 with TRBJ2-3; weak D call: TRBD1 (8 bases). The CDR3 spans 17 residues. Trimming took off 1 base at V and 0 bases at J, with 15 bases between the two ends. In germline, CDR1 is SGDLS, CDR2 YYNGEE. The CDR3 protein is CASSVRGGQASTDTQYF. The DNA for the CDR3 is TGTGCCAGCAGCGTAAGGGGGGGACAGGCTAGCACAGATACGCAGTATTTT.

Note on this clone: Germline is not matched at one junction end, which may reflect a read error. The chain uses TRBV7-7 and TRBJ2-2, with D perhaps TRBD2 (6 bases). Germline CDR1 and CDR2: SSHAT and FNYEAQ (reference sequence). The CDR3 covers 15 residues. The CDR3 spells CASSLGGTGTGELFF. CDR3 bases: TGTGCTAGCAGCTTAGGCGGGACTGGCACCGGGGAGCTGTTTTTT.

This chain links TRBV18 with TRBJ1-2; TRBD1 aligns across 9 bases. The CDR3 sequence is 15 residues long. Germline assignment: CDR1 KGHSH and CDR2 LQKENI. V dropped 2 bases and J dropped 3; count of bases not matched to a gene: 4. The CDR3 sequence: CASSPGTGIYYGYTF. The CDR3 bases are TGTGCCAGCTCACCAGGGACAGGGATATACTATGGCTACACCTTC.

The chain has TRBV18 and TRBJ2-7; D could derive from TRBD1 or TRBD2 (5 bases each). CDR1 and CDR2 (germline): KGHSH, LQKENI. This CDR3 is built from 15 residues. V was cut by 5 bases and J by 4 bases, with 18 bases left in between. The CDR3 spells CASSVGTGRGYEQYF. The CDR3 DNA follows: TGTGCCAGCTCAGTCGGGACCGGCCGAGGGTACGAGCAGTACTTC.

The chain has TRBV5-1 and TRBJ1-4; 7 bases line up with TRBD1. The CDR3 has 15 amino acids. J gave up 1 base and V 3 bases, and 3 bases lay outside the gene matches. Germline lookup yields CDR1 SGHRS and CDR2 YFSETQ. CDR3 loop: CASSSTGVTNEKLFF. The DNA for the CDR3 is TGCGCCAGCAGCTCTACAGGGGTAACTAATGAAAAACTGTTTTTT.

This clone was observed once. J is TRBJ1-2 and V is TRBV5-1; D is ambiguous. The V gene lost 0 bases and the J gene lost 0 bases, with 9 bases spanning the gap. Germline CDR1 SGHRS, CDR2 YFSETQ. CDR3 length equals 15 residues. The CDR3 loop is CASSLERATNYGYTF. The CDR3 DNA reads TGCGCCAGCAGCTTGGAAAGGGCCACTAACTATGGCTACACCTTC.

The chain recombines TRBV21-1 with TRBJ2-7. TRBV21-1 is noted as a pseudogene. This CDR3 has 15 amino acids. The CDR3 DNA is TGTGCCAGCAGCCAGCGGGACAGCCACTCCTACGAGCAGTACTTC. This translates into CASSQRDSHSYEQYF.

This clone was observed a single time. The chain has TRBV5-1 and TRBJ2-5; TRBD1 matches at 7 bases. After removal of 2 bases from V and 5 bases from J, the junction contained 3 bases not matched to a gene. Looked up from germline, CDR1 is SGHRS and CDR2 is YFSETQ. The CDR3 length is 13 residues. CDR3 nucleotide sequence: TGCGCCAGCAGCTTTACAGGGGACGAGACCCAGTACTTC. Encoded protein: CASSFTGDETQYF.

The CDR3 DNA is TGTGCCAGCAGTTTCGCCCCGGGGCCCCGCACAGATACGCAGTATTTT. Its protein product is CASSFAPGPRTDTQYF. The chain has TRBV27 and TRBJ2-3, with D perhaps TRBD1 or TRBD2 (5 bases each). V dropped 3 bases and J dropped 1 base, with 14 bases sitting between them. The CDR3 spans 16 residues. Germline values: CDR1 MNHEY, CDR2 SMNVEV (reference sequence).

This chain uses TRBV10-1 with TRBJ2-1, with TRBD1 identical over 8 bases. The CDR3 runs 16 residues. CDR1 WNHNN and CDR2 SYGVQD come from the germline V gene (reference sequence). The V and J ends lost 8 bases and 0 bases, in that order; junction bases with no gene match: 9. CDR3 sequence (DNA): TGCGCCAGCCGCAGGGGGCAAATTCCCTCCTACAATGAGCAGTTCTTC. Its translation: CASRRGQIPSYNEQFF.

The genes are TRBV27 and TRBJ2-7; 7 nucleotides match TRBD1. The CDR3 contains 14 residues. Trimming took 4 bases from V and 5 from J; bases not matched to a gene: 8. Germline lookup yields CDR1 MNHEY and CDR2 SMNVEV (reference sequence). Written as DNA, the CDR3 is TGTGCCAGCAGTTCCCGACAGGGCCCCCACGAGCAGTACTTC. Protein: CASSSRQGPHEQYF.

V is TRBV18 and J is TRBJ2-1; TRBD1 aligns across 12 bases. The ends lost 3 bases at V and 6 bases at J; junction bases unmatched: 3. The CDR3 is 15 amino acids. The germline gives CDR1 KGHSH, CDR2 LQKENI. CDR3 bases: TGTGCCAGCTCACCTCCGGGACAGGGGGCCAATGAGCAGTTCTTC. Residues: CASSPPGQGANEQFF.

The chain recombines TRBV28 with TRBJ1-2; 11 bases fit TRBD1. Germline CDR1 and CDR2: MDHEN and SYDVKM. The CDR3 covers 15 residues. V was clipped by 3 bases and J by 4 bases; unmatched bases: 4. The CDR3 region has the DNA TGTGCCAGCAGTTTCCCCGGGACAGGGGGCTATGGCTACACCTTC. This translates into CASSFPGTGGYGYTF.

This clone was seen just once. The rearrangement uses TRBV5-1 and TRBJ2-7; D possibly matches TRBD1 or TRBD2 (5 bases each). This CDR3 comprises 12 residues. Trimming took off 0 bases at V and 11 bases at J, with 12 bases between the two ends. Per germline, CDR1 SGHRS and CDR2 YFSETQ. The CDR3 region has the DNA TGCGCCAGCAGCTTGGAGGTGGGGGTTGAGTACTTC. This translates into CASSLEVGVEYF.

The chain carries TRBV5-1 and TRBJ2-1, with D uncertain. V lost 2 bases, J lost 0 bases, and 9 bases lay in between. This CDR3 is built from 15 residues. Germline assignment: CDR1 SGHRS and CDR2 YFSETQ. In nucleotides, the CDR3 is TGCGCCAGCAGCTTTGTCACCAACTCCTACAATGAGCAGTTCTTC. As protein: CASSFVTNSYNEQFF.